This TCR beta chain stems from a study of control samples from healthy donors and cancer patients. Assay used: immunoSEQ multiplex PCR; TCRdb lists only in-frame clones, some missing. The sample has fewer than 200,000 clones, nearly 90% seen once. Germline V CDR1 and CDR2: SGHRS, YFSETQ. V lost 0 bases and J 0 bases, leaving 7 bases between the germline ends. The CDR3 consists of 15 residues. The receptor was derived from a woman in her fifties or sixties in good health. This chain joins TRBV5-1 and TRBJ1-3, with D hard to call. The source material was blood. As DNA, the CDR3 is TGCGCCAGCAGCTTGGATTCAGCCTCTGGAAACACCATATATTTT. Translating it yields CASSLDSASGNTIYF. Together with reference TRBV5-1 and TRBJ1-3, the CDR3 gives the full variable domain: KAGVTQTPRYLIKTRGQQVTLSCSPISGHRSVSWYQQTPGQGLQFLFEYFSETQRNKGNFPGRFSGRQFSNSRSEMNVSTLELGDSALYLCASSLDSASGNTIYFGEGSWLTVV.